The T cell receptor beta chain under discussion was sequenced for a study of blood T cell repertoires in COVID-19 (dated by TCRdb to 2018 to 2021). Broadly, across the study: Samples covering the acute and convalescent phases of COVID-19 were provided by collaborators in the United States, Italy and Spain. Nearly every sample came with metadata listing a de-identified subject ID, COVID-19 status, age in years and sex. The prospective study material was composed of cDNA or gDNA derived from T cells, B-cell-depleted T cells, or PBMCs. The repertoires were released in a freely available public database intended as a resource for research on the immune response to SARS-CoV-2. Where available, HLA class I and class II types were obtained from metadata supplied by the sample provider rather than from assay-based typing. The samples were drawn from the first 160 participants of the ongoing ImmuneRACE study and from 950 to 1,500 subjects provided by 6 global collaborators. Deeply sampled blood TCRbeta repertoires from subjects exposed to, actively infected with, or recovered from COVID-19 were included in the dataset. Results and caveats for the whole study, not just this receptor: Clinical and demographic metadata were provided uncurated, with the amount varying by source and participant.

Comment on this clone: Its antigen is currently not known. No base qualities exist here, and no much larger clone lies one base off it.

TCRbeta CDR3 regions were amplified from genomic DNA using the immunoSEQ Assay, a bias-controlled multiplex PCR. The original pipeline was this. Within the assay, amplification of reference gene primers was used to estimate how many nucleated cells each sample contained. To quantify the absolute abundance of each unique TCRbeta CDR3 rearrangement, sequence reads were collapsed and filtered. For each sample, productive Simpson clonality was calculated as the square root of Simpson's diversity index over productive rearrangements. TCRdb took this table from immuneACCESS and kept in-frame rearrangements with V and J called. Such tables lack part of the clones; where checked against another copy, unresolved V genes explain under half of the gap, and the rest is unexplained. That table supplies the V and J calls and clone size; D and trimming were determined from the DNA. Recorded for this sample are about 98,000 clones; 75% to 90% of them occurred a single time. The ten most abundant clones make up more than 4.5% of the sample.

Unmatched junction bases come to 7, with V trimmed by 4 bases and J by 1 base. From the germline V gene (reference sequence), CDR1 is SGHKS and CDR2 is YYEKEE. The cysteine opens and the phenylalanine closes a CDR3 of 15 amino acids. Only the CDR3 DNA is retained, 45 bases long and in frame from the first base. One collaborating source in Seattle enrolled patients while the patients were actively infected and followed the patients over time throughout the course of disease. Each collaborating institution followed its own protocols to collect whole blood in K2EDTA tubes. For TCRbeta analysis, collaborators shipped samples as frozen whole blood, isolated PBMCs, or DNA extracted from either of those sample types.

This sequence uses TRBV5-5 and TRBJ2-7; TRBD1 aligns with 8 central bases. This TCR was sampled from a woman in her fifties or sixties with COVID-19, enrolled during active disease. The specimen sequenced was peripheral blood. Here is the DNA: TGTGCCAGCAGCGCCGACAGGGGTAATTCCTACGAGCAGTACTTC. It translates as CASSADRGNSYEQYF.